The entry that follows covers one TCR beta chain sequence. The sample originates from a study of blood T cell repertoires in COVID-19. The germline V gene has CDR1 SGHRS and CDR2 YFSETQ. Unmatched junction bases numbered 1, after V lost 3 bases and J lost 5 bases. The length of the CDR3 is 13 residues. Assay: immunoSEQ multiplex PCR; the TCRdb copy retains only in-frame clones and omits some. The repertoire holds some 320,000 clones, with approximately 90% as singletons. V and J are TRBV5-1 and TRBJ2-1; 8 bases match TRBD2. This TCR was sampled from a woman aged 25 to 45 who had recovered from COVID-19. Input material: peripheral blood. The CDR3 DNA is TGCGCCAGCAGCTCCGGGAGGGACAATGAGCAGTTCTTC. The encoded protein is CASSSGRDNEQFF.